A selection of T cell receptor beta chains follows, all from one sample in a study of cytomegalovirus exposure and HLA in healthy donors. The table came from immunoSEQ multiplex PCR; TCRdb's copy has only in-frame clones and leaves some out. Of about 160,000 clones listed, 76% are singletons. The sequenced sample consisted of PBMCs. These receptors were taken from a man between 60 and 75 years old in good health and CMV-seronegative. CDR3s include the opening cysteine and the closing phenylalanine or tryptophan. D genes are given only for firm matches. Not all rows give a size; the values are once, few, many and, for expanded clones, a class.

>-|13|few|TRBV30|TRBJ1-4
TGTGCCTGGAGGGCAGGGGAATTTGAAAAACTGTTTTTT
CAWRAGEFEKLFF
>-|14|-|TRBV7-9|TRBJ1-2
TGTGCCAGCAGCTTAGCAGAGCCTAACTATGGCTACACCTTC
CASSLAEPNYGYTF
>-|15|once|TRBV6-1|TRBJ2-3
TGTGCCAGCAGTGGCGGCCAGGGCCTCACAGATACGCAGTATTTT
CASSGGQGLTDTQYF
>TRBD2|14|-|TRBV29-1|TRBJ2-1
TGCAGCGTTCTCCGCCTAGCGGTGGAAAATGAGCAGTTCTTC
CSVLRLAVENEQFF
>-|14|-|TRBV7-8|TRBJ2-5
TGTGCCAGCAGCTTAGAGAAGGGACTGGAGACCCAGTACTTC
CASSLEKGLETQYF
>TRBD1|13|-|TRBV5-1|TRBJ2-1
TGCGCCAAGGGACAGGGGGGCCCCCATGAGCAGTTCTTC
CAKGQGGPHEQFF
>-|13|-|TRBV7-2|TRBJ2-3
TGTGCCAGCAGCCCCCCTGGCACAGATACGCAGTATTTT
CASSPPGTDTQYF
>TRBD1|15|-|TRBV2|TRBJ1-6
TGTGCCAGCAGCAAGGGGGCATCCTATAATTCACCCCTCCACTTT
CASSKGASYNSPLHF
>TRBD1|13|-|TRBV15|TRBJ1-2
TGTGCCACCAGCGGCGGGACAGCCTATGGCTACACCTTC
CATSGGTAYGYTF
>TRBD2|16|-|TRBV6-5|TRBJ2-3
TGTGCCAGCAGTTACTCCGGACTAGCGGGGACAGATACGCAGTATTTT
CASSYSGLAGTDTQYF
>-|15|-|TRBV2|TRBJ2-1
TGTGCCGGTGAGGGGAGGGAGGGGCGGGGGCGGGAGCAGTTCTTC
CAGEGREGRGREQFF
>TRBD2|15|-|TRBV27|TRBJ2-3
TGTGCCAGCAGTTTATTAGCGGGGGGGCAAGATACGCAGTATTTT
CASSLLAGGQDTQYF
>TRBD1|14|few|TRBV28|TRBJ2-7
TGTGCCAGCCGATGGACAGGGGCCCCCTACGAGCAGTACTTC
CASRWTGAPYEQYF
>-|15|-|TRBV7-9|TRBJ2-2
TGTTCCAGCAGCCCCCGCAGGGACTTCCCCGGGGAGCTGTTTTTT
CSSSPRRDFPGELFF
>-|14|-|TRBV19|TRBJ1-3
TGTGCCAGTAGTATGGGCAGTGTGTCGGACACCATATATTTT
CASSMGSVSDTIYF
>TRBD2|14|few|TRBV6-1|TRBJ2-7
TGTGCCAGCCCCGGGGCGGGAGTCTACTACGAGCAGTACTTC
CASPGAGVYYEQYF
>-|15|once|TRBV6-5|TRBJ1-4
TGTGCCAGCCGAACCGGGGGGTTCCGAAGTGAAAAACTGTTTTTT
CASRTGGFRSEKLFF
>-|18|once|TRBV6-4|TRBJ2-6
TGTGCCAGCAGTGACTCTCACAGACCTGGCTCTGGGGCCAACGTCCTGACTTTC
CASSDSHRPGSGANVLTF
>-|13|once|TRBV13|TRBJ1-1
TGTGCCAGCAGGGAGGGGCGCGTCACTGAAGCTTTCTTT
CASREGRVTEAFF
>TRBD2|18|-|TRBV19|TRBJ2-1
TGTGCCAGTAGTATAGAATGGGGACTAGCGGGAGGGGGAGGCGAGCAGTTCTTC
CASSIEWGLAGGGGEQFF
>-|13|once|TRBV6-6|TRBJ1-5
TGTGCCAGCAGTTACTCGAGTCTGATATACCAGCATTTT
CASSYSSLIYQHF
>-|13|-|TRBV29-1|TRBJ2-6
TGCAGCGTCCACACCGATGGGGCCAACGTCCTGACTTTC
CSVHTDGANVLTF
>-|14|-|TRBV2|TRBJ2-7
TGTGCCAGCAGTGAAAAGAACACCCTCTACGAGCAGTACTTC
CASSEKNTLYEQYF
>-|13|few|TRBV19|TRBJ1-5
TGTGCCAGTAGTATCCAGGGCCCTCAGCCCCAGCATTTT
CASSIQGPQPQHF
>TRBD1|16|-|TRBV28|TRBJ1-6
TGTGCCAGCAGTCCATCGGGACAGGGGGCGAGTTCACCCCTCCACTTT
CASSPSGQGASSPLHF
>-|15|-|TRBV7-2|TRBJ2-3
TGTGCCAGCAGCCGACGACTAGTCGGAACAGATACGCAGTATTTT
CASSRRLVGTDTQYF
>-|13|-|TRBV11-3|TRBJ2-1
TGTGCCAGCAGCTTAGATTTAGTCAATGAGCAGTTCTTC
CASSLDLVNEQFF
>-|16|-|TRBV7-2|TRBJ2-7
TGTGCCAGCAGCCGCCGAGAGGCCCAGGGGAGCTACGAGCAGTACTTC
CASSRREAQGSYEQYF
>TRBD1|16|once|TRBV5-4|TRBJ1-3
TGTGCCAGCAGCATGGGACAGGGTGGCCCTGGAAACACCATATATTTT
CASSMGQGGPGNTIYF
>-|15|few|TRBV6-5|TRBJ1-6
TGTGCCAGCAGTTCCCCGGCCGGAGGTAATTCACCCCTCCACTTT
CASSSPAGGNSPLHF
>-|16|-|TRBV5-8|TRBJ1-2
TGTGCCAGCAGCTTGAAAAGGGGGTCTAGGAGCTATGGCTACACCTTC
CASSLKRGSRSYGYTF
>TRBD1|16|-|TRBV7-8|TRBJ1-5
TGTGCCAGCAGCTTAGCGGCGGACAGGGAAGGCCAGCCCCAGCATTTT
CASSLAADREGQPQHF
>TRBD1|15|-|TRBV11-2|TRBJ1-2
TGTGCCAGCAGCAGTCGAATCGACAGGGGTGCGGGCTACACCTTC
CASSSRIDRGAGYTF
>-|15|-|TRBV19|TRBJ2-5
TGTGCCAGTAGTATGGGCAGGGGACTACAAGAGACCCAGTACTTC
CASSMGRGLQETQYF
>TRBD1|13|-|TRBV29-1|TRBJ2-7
TGCAGCGGGAGGGGGACAGGGGCCTACGAGCAGTACTTC
CSGRGTGAYEQYF
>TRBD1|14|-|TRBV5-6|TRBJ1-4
TGTGCCAGCAGCTTAACAGGGGGGGTTGAAAAACTGTTTTTT
CASSLTGGVEKLFF
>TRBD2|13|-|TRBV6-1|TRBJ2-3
TGTGCCAGCAACGAACTAGCGACGGATACGCAGTATTTT
CASNELATDTQYF
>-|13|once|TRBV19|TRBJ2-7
TGTGCCAGTAGTCAGACTAGCTCCTACGAGCAGTACTTC
CASSQTSSYEQYF
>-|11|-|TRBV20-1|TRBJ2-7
TGCAGTGCTAGCGGGGTACTTGAGCAGTACTTC
CSASGVLEQYF
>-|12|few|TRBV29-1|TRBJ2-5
TGCAGCGTCAACAGGGTAGGGGAGACCCAGTACTTC
CSVNRVGETQYF
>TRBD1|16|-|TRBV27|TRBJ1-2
TGTGCCAGCAGTTGGGGGACAGGGGGCGGAAACTATGGCTACACCTTC
CASSWGTGGGNYGYTF